The clone carrying this T cell receptor beta chain has just a few counts. Its cognate antigen is unknown. This entry comes from a study of T cells in Graves' hyperthyroidism and ophthalmopathy. Findings of the study overall: Ophthalmopathy cases were set apart from stable hyperthyroidism by a 13 V-J model.

V gave up 5 bases and J gave up 4 bases, with 17 bases separating them. Looked up from germline, CDR1 is SEHNR and CDR2 is FQNEAQ (reference sequence). The CDR3 is 15 amino acids. The PBMCs were taken from around 9.1 ml of fresh peripheral blood. Using RNA transcripts as the source, TCR beta CDR3 regions were amplified. The TCR CDR3 first-round RT-PCR relied on the HTBI primer set. From the multiplex PCR reads, TCRdb called clonotypes with MiXCR, one entry per CDR3 protein. The sample records hundreds of thousands of distinct CDR3 sequences, 22% being singletons. The receptor was isolated from a man aged 30-40 years with Graves' ophthalmopathy. This sequence joins TRBV7-9 and TRBJ1-2, with D uncertain. The material sequenced was blood. The CDR3 DNA reads TGTGCCAGCAGCACCCACGACCTAATCGGCTATGGCTACACCTTC. Translating gives CASSTHDLIGYGYTF.